The 11 T cell receptor beta chains in this list originate from one sample, sequenced in a study of cytomegalovirus exposure and HLA in healthy donors. Use of 60 Vbeta and 13 Jbeta primers characterized the PCR. Method: immunoSEQ multiplex PCR; TCRdb's copy keeps in-frame clones and lacks some. The table has approximately 110,000 clones, over 75% seen once; the top ten hold 3.7%. The sequencing sample was made of PBMCs. The receptors were sampled from a human donor in good health.

The chain carries TRBV18 and TRBJ2-3; 7 bases align to TRBD2. Germline trimming cut 2 bases from V and 5 bases from J; bases unmatched to any gene: 4. CDR3 size: 14 residues. CDR1 and CDR2 from the germline V gene are KGHSH and LQKENI. The CDR3 nucleotides are TGTGCCAGCTCACCAACAAGGGAGGGAGATACGCAGTATTTT. Amino acids: CASSPTREGDTQYF.

The rearrangement links TRBV13 to TRBJ2-3, with 8 bases aligning to TRBD2. The CDR3 length is 15 residues. Trimming removed 4 bases from V and 5 bases from J; junction bases left unmatched: 8. CDR1 is PRHDT and CDR2 is FYEKMQ in the germline V gene (reference sequence). CDR3 DNA: TGTGCCAGCAGCTCGAATGTTGCGGGAGGAGATACGCAGTATTTT. This encodes CASSSNVAGGDTQYF.

The chain uses TRBV28 and TRBJ1-1, with TRBD1 identical over 7 bases. CDR3 size: 12 residues. Germline CDR1 and CDR2: MDHEN and SYDVKM. V lost 5 bases, J lost 7 bases, and 4 bases stayed unmatched. The CDR3 coding sequence is TGTGCCAGCAGTCAATGGACAGGTGAAGCTTTCTTT. Translation: CASSQWTGEAFF.

The V and J genes are TRBV6-4 and TRBJ2-2; 8 positions match TRBD1. In germline, CDR1 is MRHNA, CDR2 SNTAGT. The CDR3 contains 15 residues. After removal of 6 bases from V and 4 bases from J, the junction contained 7 bases not matched to a gene. CDR3 in DNA: TGTGCCAGCAGAGGTGGACAGGGAGGCACCGGGGAGCTGTTTTTT. Translating gives CASRGGQGGTGELFF.

This clone came up once. This rearrangement joins TRBV19 to TRBJ2-1; 7 nucleotides line up with TRBD1. The germline V gene has CDR1 LNHDA and CDR2 SQIVND (reference sequence). The CDR3 sequence is 15 residues long. V lost 5 bases and J lost 2; bases outside the gene matches: 6. CDR3 protein: CASSGNRGAYNEQFF. CDR3 coding DNA: TGTGCCAGTAGTGGAAACAGGGGAGCCTACAATGAGCAGTTCTTC.

CDR3 coding DNA: TGTGCCATCAGCGCAGACAGCTACGAGCAGTACTTC. Translating it yields CAISADSYEQYF. V and J are TRBV10-3 and TRBJ2-7; TRBD1 might be the D (5 bases). The V end lost 6 bases, the J end lost 3 bases, and 9 bases lay between the germline ends. Germline CDR1 is ENHRY and CDR2 is SYGVKD. This CDR3 is 12 amino acids long.

The chain's CDR3 is CASRTTGDYEGYTF. The CDR3, as DNA: TGTGCCAGCAGGACGACAGGGGACTATGAGGGCTACACCTTC. The V gene is TRBV25-1, the J gene TRBJ1-2; 8 nucleotides agree with TRBD1. The germline V gene encodes CDR1 MGHDK and CDR2 SYGVNS. V lost 6 bases and J lost 8; bases outside the gene matches: 11. The CDR3 has 14 amino acids.

The V gene is TRBV15, the J gene TRBJ2-1; no reliable D call. V was clipped by 1 base and J by 5 bases, with 6 bases between them. Germline lookup yields CDR1 LNHNV and CDR2 YYDKDF (reference sequence). CDR3 length: 13 amino acids. The CDR3 DNA reads TGTGCCACCAGCAGAGGGCGGAACAATGAGCAGTTCTTC. Translating gives CATSRGRNNEQFF. Full variable domain (remainder filled in from reference TRBV15 and TRBJ2-1): DAMVIQNPRYQVTQFGKPVTLSCSQTLNHNVMYWYQQKSSQAPKLLFHYYDKDFNNEADTPDNFQSRRPNTSFCFLDIRSPGLGDTAMYLCATSRGRNNEQFFGPGTRLTVL.

This clone appeared once. This chain connects TRBV2 to TRBJ2-1; D is undetermined. The germline gives CDR1 SNHLY, CDR2 FYNNEI. V shed 10 bases and J shed 4 bases, with 5 bases lying between them. The CDR3 runs to 10 residues. The CDR3 nucleotides are TGTGCCACCTTTTACAATGAGCAGTTCTTC. It codes for CATFYNEQFF.

The chain has TRBV5-1 and TRBJ2-7; 7 bases line up with TRBD1. Germline loops: CDR1 SGHRS, CDR2 YFSETQ. The CDR3 has 15 residues. Trimming took 4 bases from V and 3 from J; bases not matched to a gene: 10. CDR3 protein: CASSPLGTVIYEQYF. The CDR3 bases are TGCGCCAGCAGCCCCCTAGGGACAGTGATCTACGAGCAGTACTTC.

This chain uses TRBV5-4 with TRBJ2-7; TRBD2 matches at 16 bases. CDR3 length: 16 residues. Per germline, CDR1 SGHNT and CDR2 YYREEE (reference sequence). The V gene end was trimmed by 4 bases and the J gene end by 6 bases; junction bases not matched to a gene: 7. The CDR3 is CASSRPGLAGGPEQYF. The CDR3 nucleotides are TGTGCCAGCAGCAGACCGGGACTAGCGGGAGGGCCCGAGCAGTACTTC.